This TCR beta chain was captured in a study of shared clonotypes between healthy human individuals. Study results and limitations: There were few donors, and this limited the genetic and exposure-history diversity represented.

Data came from immunoSEQ multiplex PCR; TCRdb stores just in-frame clones and leaves some out. The sample has 1.5 million to 2.5 million clones, about 95% seen once. Germline assignment: CDR1 LGHNA and CDR2 YSLEER. Trimming took 4 bases from V and 2 from J, leaving 12 bases between them. There are 15 residues in the CDR3. Regarding this clone: Its specificity is unknown.

The naive CD8 population came from CD45RO-negative cells selected for CCR7, without terminally differentiated effector memory CD45RA+ cells. Healthy and HIV-negative, the adult donors had no recent acute infections or vaccinations. Specimen: naive CD8+ T cells sorted from blood. The V call is TRBV4-3, the J call TRBJ2-1, with D tentatively TRBD1 or TRBD2 (5 bases each). This TCR was sampled from a man aged 18 to 29 in good health. The CDR3 loop reads CASSLQVGAYNEQFF. The CDR3 region has the DNA TGCGCCAGCAGCCTCCAGGTGGGGGCCTACAATGAGCAGTTCTTC.